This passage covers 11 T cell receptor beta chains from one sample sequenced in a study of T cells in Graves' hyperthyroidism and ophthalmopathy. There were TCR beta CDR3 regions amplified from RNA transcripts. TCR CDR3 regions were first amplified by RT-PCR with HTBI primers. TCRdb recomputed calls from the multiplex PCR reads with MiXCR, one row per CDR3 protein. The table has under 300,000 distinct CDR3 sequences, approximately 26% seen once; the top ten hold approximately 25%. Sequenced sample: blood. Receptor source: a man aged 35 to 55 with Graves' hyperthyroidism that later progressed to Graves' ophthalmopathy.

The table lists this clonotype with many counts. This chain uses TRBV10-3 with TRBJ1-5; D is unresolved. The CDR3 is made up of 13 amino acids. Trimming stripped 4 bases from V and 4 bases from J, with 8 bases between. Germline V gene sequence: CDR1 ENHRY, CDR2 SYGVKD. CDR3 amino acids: CAISVATNQPQHF. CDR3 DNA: TGTGCCATCAGTGTCGCCACAAATCAGCCCCAGCATTTT.

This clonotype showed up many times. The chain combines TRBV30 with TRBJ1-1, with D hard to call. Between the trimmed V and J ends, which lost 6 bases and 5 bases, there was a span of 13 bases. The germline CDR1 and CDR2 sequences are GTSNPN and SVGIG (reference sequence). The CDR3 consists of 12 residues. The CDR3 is CACKRPGTEAFF. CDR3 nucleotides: TGTGCCTGTAAAAGACCGGGGACTGAAGCTTTCTTT. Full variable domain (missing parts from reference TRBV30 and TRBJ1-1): SQTIHQWPATLVQPVGSPLSLECTVEGTSNPNLYWYRQAAGRGLQLLFYSVGIGQISSEVPQNLSASRPQDRQFILSSKKLLLSDSGFYLCACKRPGTEAFFGQGTRLTVV.

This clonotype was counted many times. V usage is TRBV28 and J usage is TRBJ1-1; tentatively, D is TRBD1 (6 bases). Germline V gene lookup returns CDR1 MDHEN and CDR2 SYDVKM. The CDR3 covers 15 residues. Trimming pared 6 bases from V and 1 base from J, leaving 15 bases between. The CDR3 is CASSSPGERNTEAFF. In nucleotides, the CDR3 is TGTGCCAGCAGCTCCCCAGGGGAACGGAACACTGAAGCTTTCTTT. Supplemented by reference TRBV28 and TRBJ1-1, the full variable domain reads DVKVTQSSRYLVKRTGEKVFLECVQDMDHENMFWYRQDPGLGLRLIYFSYDVKMKEKGDIPEGYSVSREKKERFSLILESASTNQTSMYLCASSSPGERNTEAFFGQGTRLTVV.

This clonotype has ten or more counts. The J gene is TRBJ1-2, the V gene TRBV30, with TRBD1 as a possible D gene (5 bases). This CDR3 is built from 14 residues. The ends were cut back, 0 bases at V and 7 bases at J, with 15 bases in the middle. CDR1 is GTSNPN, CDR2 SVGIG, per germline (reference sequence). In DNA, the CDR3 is TGTGCCTGGAGTGTATCCTACAGGCGCCTTGGCTACACCTTC. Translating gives CAWSVSYRRLGYTF.

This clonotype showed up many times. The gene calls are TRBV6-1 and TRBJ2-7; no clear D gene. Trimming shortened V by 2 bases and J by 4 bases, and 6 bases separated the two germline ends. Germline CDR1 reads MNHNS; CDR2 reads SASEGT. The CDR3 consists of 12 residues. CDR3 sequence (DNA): TGTGCCAGCAGTGAATCAGAATACGAGCAGTACTTC. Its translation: CASSESEYEQYF.

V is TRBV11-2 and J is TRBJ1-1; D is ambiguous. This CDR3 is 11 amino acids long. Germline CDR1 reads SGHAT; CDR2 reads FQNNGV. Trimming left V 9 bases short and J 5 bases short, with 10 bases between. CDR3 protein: CASGWRTEAFF. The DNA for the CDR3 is TGTGCCAGTGGGTGGAGGACTGAAGCTTTCTTT.

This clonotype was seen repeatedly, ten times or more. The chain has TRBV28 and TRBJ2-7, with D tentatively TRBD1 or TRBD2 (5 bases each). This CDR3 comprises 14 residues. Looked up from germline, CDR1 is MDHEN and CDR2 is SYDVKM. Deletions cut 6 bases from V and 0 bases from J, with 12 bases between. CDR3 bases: TGTGCCAGCAGGGGGGAGTTTTCCTCCTACGAGCAGTACTTC. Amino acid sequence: CASRGEFSSYEQYF.

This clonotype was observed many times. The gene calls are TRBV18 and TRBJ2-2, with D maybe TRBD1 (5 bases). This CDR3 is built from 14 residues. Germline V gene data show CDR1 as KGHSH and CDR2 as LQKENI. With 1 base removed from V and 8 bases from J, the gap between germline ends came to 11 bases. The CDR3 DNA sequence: TGTGCCAGCTCACCACGACAGACTGGGGGGGAGCTGTTTTTT. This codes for CASSPRQTGGELFF. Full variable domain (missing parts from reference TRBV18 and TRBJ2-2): NAGVMQNPRHLVRRRGQEARLRCSPMKGHSHVYWYRQLPEEGLKFMVYLQKENIIDESGMPKERFSAEFPKEGPSILRIQQVVRGDSAAYFCASSPRQTGGELFFGEGSRLTVL.

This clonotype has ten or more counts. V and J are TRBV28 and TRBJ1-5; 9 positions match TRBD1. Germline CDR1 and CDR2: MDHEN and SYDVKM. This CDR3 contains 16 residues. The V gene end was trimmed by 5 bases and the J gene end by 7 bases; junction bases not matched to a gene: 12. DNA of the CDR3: TGTGCCAGCAGTCAACAGGGGGCGCGGGATTGGCAGCCCCAGCATTTT. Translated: CASSQQGARDWQPQHF. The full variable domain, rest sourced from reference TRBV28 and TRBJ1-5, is DVKVTQSSRYLVKRTGEKVFLECVQDMDHENMFWYRQDPGLGLRLIYFSYDVKMKEKGDIPEGYSVSREKKERFSLILESASTNQTSMYLCASSQQGARDWQPQHFGDGTRLSIL.

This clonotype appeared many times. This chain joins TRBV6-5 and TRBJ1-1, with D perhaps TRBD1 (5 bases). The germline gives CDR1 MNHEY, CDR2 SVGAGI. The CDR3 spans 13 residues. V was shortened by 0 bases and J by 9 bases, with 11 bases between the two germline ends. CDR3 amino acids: CASSYSSGKKAFF. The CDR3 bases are TGTGCCAGCAGTTACTCCTCAGGGAAGAAAGCTTTCTTT.

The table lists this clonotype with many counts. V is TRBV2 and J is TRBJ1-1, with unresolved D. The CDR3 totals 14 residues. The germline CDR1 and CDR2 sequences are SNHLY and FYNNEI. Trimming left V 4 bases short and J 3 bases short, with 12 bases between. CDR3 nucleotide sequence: TGTGCCAGCAGTGGCCCGCAGAAGGACACTGAAGCTTTCTTT. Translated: CASSGPQKDTEAFF. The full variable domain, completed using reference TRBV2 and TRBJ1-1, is EPEVTQTPSHQVTQMGQEVILRCVPISNHLYFYWYRQILGQKVEFLVSFYNNEISEKSEIFDDQFSVERPDGSNFTLKIRSTKLEDSAMYFCASSGPQKDTEAFFGQGTRLTVV.